This T cell receptor (beta chain) is from a study of blood T cell repertoires in COVID-19. Study overall: COVID-19 samples from acute and convalescent phases originated in the United States, Italy and Spain.

Participants spanned ages about 18 to 90 years and resided in roughly 26 US areas. The CDR3 has 15 amino acids. CDR1 LNHDA and CDR2 SQIVND come from the germline V gene (reference sequence). Trimming removed 6 bases from V and 2 bases from J, with 16 bases in between. Profiled with immunoSEQ multiplex PCR; TCRdb holds only in-frame clones, not every one. The table has about 280,000 clones, 85% seen once; the top ten hold under 3%. The receptor was derived from a woman aged 45-65 years who had recovered from COVID-19. Source material: PBMCs or T cells enriched from blood (not recorded which). The V gene is TRBV19, the J gene TRBJ2-5; TRBD2 is a possible D gene (7 bases). Here the CDR3 reads CASRSGGADQETQYF. The CDR3 DNA reads as TGTGCCAGTAGGTCTGGGGGGGCGGATCAAGAGACCCAGTACTTC.